Listed below are T cell receptor beta chains from one sample, sequenced in a study of blood T cell repertoires in COVID-19. TCRdb keeps only in-frame clones here, not all; method: immunoSEQ multiplex PCR. Counted here are about 200,000 clones, around nine tenths occurring once; the ten biggest clones make up 3% to 3.5%. Sequences were obtained from peripheral blood. The receptors stem from a man between 60 and 75 years old with acute or convalescent COVID-19. Both conserved end residues are part of each CDR3. D genes are given only for firm matches. Not every row has a clone size; where given, it reads once, few, many or a size class.

>13|TRBJ1-6|-|TRBV6-5|-
TGTGCCAGCAGTTACGACAGCAATTCACCCCTCCACTTT
CASSYDSNSPLHF
>15|TRBJ2-1|-|TRBV5-4|-
TGTGCCAGCAGCTCCGGGGGGCCCGTGTACAATGAGCAGTTCTTC
CASSSGGPVYNEQFF
>14|TRBJ2-5|TRBD1|TRBV27|-
TGTGCCAGCAGTCCCGGACAGGGGATGGAGACCCAGTACTTC
CASSPGQGMETQYF
>14|TRBJ1-2|-|TRBV6-5|once
TGTGCCAGCAGTACGGGACGGAGGGTCGCGGGCTACACCTTC
CASSTGRRVAGYTF
>16|TRBJ1-5|-|TRBV4-1|-
TGCGCCAGCAGCCGTTACAGGGAAGGGACGGCCGGGGCCCAGCATTTT
CASSRYREGTAGAQHF
>16|TRBJ1-3|-|TRBV3-1/TRBV3-2|once
TGTGCCAGCAGGATGACAGGTATCGGAGGCGGAAACACCATATATTTT
CASRMTGIGGGNTIYF
>11|TRBJ1-2|-|TRBV12-3/TRBV12-4|-
TGTGCCAGCAGCCGAGGGGGGAGGGGAACCTTC
CASSRGGRGTF
>14|TRBJ2-5|-|TRBV5-1|-
TGCGCCAGCAGCTTCTCACCACTCAGGGAGACCCAGTACTTC
CASSFSPLRETQYF
>11|TRBJ2-7|-|TRBV30|-
TGTGCCTGGAGCCCCAGGAACGAGCAGTACTTC
CAWSPRNEQYF
>15|TRBJ1-2|TRBD1|TRBV5-8|-
TGTGCCAGCAGCTTACAGGGGGCTGGGTCCTATGGCTACACCTTC
CASSLQGAGSYGYTF
>14|TRBJ1-1|-|TRBV6-1|-
TGTGCCAGCAGTGAAGAAGCGGGTCCCGCTGAAGCTTTCTTT
CASSEEAGPAEAFF
>14|TRBJ1-1|TRBD1|TRBV29-1|-
TGCAGCGCTCTCCAGGGGGCCTTGAACACTGAAGCTTTCTTT
CSALQGALNTEAFF
>15|TRBJ1-2|TRBD1|TRBV6-5|once
TGTGCCAGCAGTTACCAGAATGACAGGGGCCTTGGCTACACCTTC
CASSYQNDRGLGYTF
>15|TRBJ1-4|-|TRBV7-2|-
TGTGCCAGCAGAGGCGCGCCGGGAAAGGACGAAAAACTGTTTTTT
CASRGAPGKDEKLFF
>15|TRBJ1-2|-|TRBV3-1/TRBV3-2|-
TGTGCCAGCAGCCACTCCTCTACGACAGGTTATGGCTACACCTTC
CASSHSSTTGYGYTF
>15|TRBJ1-2|TRBD1|TRBV5-4|-
TGTGCCAGCAGCTTGGCCAAGGGACAGAACTATGGCTACACCTTC
CASSLAKGQNYGYTF
>14|TRBJ1-4|-|TRBV13|-
TGTGCCAGCAGCACCGGACAGCGGAATGAAAAACTGTTTTTT
CASSTGQRNEKLFF
>16|TRBJ1-1|TRBD1|TRBV5-1|-
TGCGCCAGCAGCCCCCCCTTGGGGACAGGGGCAGAAGAAGCTTTCTTT
CASSPPLGTGAEEAFF
>14|TRBJ2-5|TRBD2|TRBV7-2|-
TGTGCCAGCAGCCCGACTAGCGGGGGGGAGACCCAGTACTTC
CASSPTSGGETQYF
>14|TRBJ2-1|-|TRBV19|-
TGTGCCAGCCGTCGGGGCGCGGGGTACAATGAGCAGTTCTTC
CASRRGAGYNEQFF
>13|TRBJ1-2|-|TRBV28|-
TGTGCCAGCAGCTGGGGGCAGGGTTATGGCTACACCTTC
CASSWGQGYGYTF
>17|TRBJ2-3|-|TRBV9|-
TGTGCCAGCACCCCGGGTGGGAGCGGTGCATTTCAAGATACGCAGTATTTT
CASTPGGSGAFQDTQYF
>16|TRBJ2-2|-|TRBV5-4|-
TGTGCCAGCAGCCCCTCCACCCTAAGTGATACCGGGGAGCTGTTTTTT
CASSPSTLSDTGELFF
>14|TRBJ1-6|-|TRBV3-1/TRBV3-2|few
TGTGCCTCCAGGGGAAGCTCCTATAATTCACCCCTCCACTTT
CASRGSSYNSPLHF